Below, 16 T cell receptor beta chains from the same sample are listed, as sequenced in a study of vaccination effects on CD4 cells after COVID-19. Assay: immunoSEQ multiplex PCR; the TCRdb copy retains only in-frame clones and omits some. Here the sample spans about 73,000 clones, approximately 73% being singletons. No antigens are known for them. Subsequent to about 10 days of culture, CD4+ T cells were isolated. BNT162b2 vaccine or mRNA-1273 vaccine was given to participants in two doses. The material sequenced was CD4+ T cells from PBMCs cultured without peptide, taken after COVID-19 vaccination. Receptors originate from a human donor who received a COVID-19 vaccine.

This clone was seen just once. The CDR3 loop is CASSSKQGAGSAEAFF. In DNA form, the CDR3 reads TGTGCCAGCAGCTCGAAACAGGGGGCGGGTAGCGCTGAAGCTTTCTTT. The chain links TRBV7-6 to TRBJ1-1; 9 nucleotides match TRBD1. The CDR3 length is 16 residues. The germline gives CDR1 SGHVS, CDR2 FNYEAQ. J lost 6 bases, V lost 4 bases, and 12 bases had no gene match.

This chain joins TRBV5-1 and TRBJ2-5; TRBD2 is a possible D gene (6 bases). This CDR3 comprises 16 residues. In germline, CDR1 is SGHRS, CDR2 YFSETQ. The V gene lost 0 bases and the J gene lost 5 bases, with 17 bases spanning the gap. The DNA of the CDR3 is TGCGCCAGCAGCTTGGGTTCGGCTAGCGTAGGGGAGACCCAGTACTTC. It codes for CASSLGSASVGETQYF.

The chain uses TRBV28 and TRBJ1-1; no firm D call. Between the trimmed V and J ends, which lost 4 bases and 11 bases, there was a span of 23 bases. Germline values: CDR1 MDHEN, CDR2 SYDVKM. CDR3 length: 15 residues. This CDR3 is CASSSIFENPRWAFF. The CDR3 DNA sequence: TGTGCCAGCAGTTCTATATTCGAGAACCCCCGTTGGGCTTTCTTT.

The chain carries TRBV7-6 and TRBJ2-5; D is possibly TRBD2 (6 bases). Germline V gene lookup returns CDR1 SGHVS and CDR2 FNYEAQ. The CDR3 runs 13 residues. The V end was cut by 4 bases, the J end by 3 bases, with 9 bases between. The CDR3 reads CASSSGTEETQYF. The CDR3 nucleotides read TGTGCCAGCAGCTCGGGGACTGAAGAGACCCAGTACTTC.

V gene TRBV7-2 combines with J gene TRBJ2-5; D may be TRBD1 (6 bases). Deletions cut 3 bases from V and 4 bases from J, with 12 bases between. The germline V gene encodes CDR1 SGHTA and CDR2 FQGNSA. The CDR3 contains 14 residues. This CDR3 is CASSLLGAGETQYF. DNA of the CDR3: TGTGCCAGCAGCTTGTTGGGGGCGGGAGAGACCCAGTACTTC.

This clone was observed once. The rearrangement links TRBV24-1 to TRBJ2-7, with D tentatively TRBD1 (6 bases). The CDR3 runs 13 residues. CDR1 KGHDR and CDR2 SFDVKD come from the germline V gene. Trimming took off 4 bases at V and 4 bases at J, with 10 bases between the two ends. CDR3 nucleotides: TGTGCCACCAGTGACTGCGGACAGTACGAGCAGTACGTC. It specifies CATSDCGQYEQYV.

The chain couples TRBV6-5 to TRBJ1-5; TRBD1 agrees at 7 bases. The CDR3 extends over 15 amino acids. After removal of 6 bases from V and 5 bases from J, the junction contained 10 bases not matched to a gene. CDR1 is MNHEY and CDR2 is SVGAGI in the germline V gene. CDR3 residues: CASSYSRGQHQPQHF. The CDR3 nucleotides are TGTGCCAGCAGCTACAGTAGGGGGCAGCATCAGCCCCAGCATTTT.

This clone was counted only a few times. The genes are TRBV28 and TRBJ1-1; D is ambiguous. Trimming removed 5 bases from V and 1 base from J, with 14 bases in between. The CDR3 extends over 15 amino acids. Germline V lookup: CDR1 MDHEN, CDR2 SYDVKM. CDR3 sequence reads: CASSPAGPKNTEAFF. The CDR3 DNA sequence: TGTGCCAGCAGTCCTGCCGGGCCCAAGAACACTGAAGCTTTCTTT.

The rearrangement links TRBV29-1 to TRBJ1-2; tentatively, D is TRBD1 (6 bases). V dropped 2 bases and J dropped 5 bases, with 21 bases sitting between them. This CDR3 has 16 residues. Looked up from germline, CDR1 is SQVTM and CDR2 is ANQGSEA. The CDR3 region has the DNA TGCAGCGTTGAATATGTAGAGGCACACAGGGCGTATGGCTACACCTTC. Protein sequence: CSVEYVEAHRAYGYTF.

This chain links TRBV18 with TRBJ1-6; 7 bases agree with TRBD1. Losses at the gene ends were 4 bases for V and 13 bases for J; bases not matched to a gene: 10. The germline V gene encodes CDR1 KGHSH and CDR2 LQKENI. The CDR3 length is 14 residues. This CDR3 is CASSHEKQGHPLHF. As DNA, the CDR3 is TGTGCCAGCTCACACGAGAAACAGGGGCATCCCCTCCACTTT.

The chain links TRBV6-5 to TRBJ1-1; 9 bases map to TRBD1. J lost 7 bases, V lost 7 bases, and 10 bases had no gene match. The CDR3 is made up of 14 amino acids. Germline V gene lookup returns CDR1 MNHEY and CDR2 SVGAGI. CDR3 region: CASTKKGGQGEAFF. The CDR3 bases are TGTGCCAGCACTAAAAAGGGGGGACAGGGTGAAGCTTTCTTT.

This rearrangement joins TRBV5-1 to TRBJ2-5, with D maybe TRBD2 (6 bases). Germline loops: CDR1 SGHRS, CDR2 YFSETQ. The CDR3 has 13 amino acids. Deletions cut 4 bases from V and 4 bases from J, with 11 bases between. For the CDR3, the DNA is TGCGCCAGCAGCCCGGGGGTGAGAGAGACCCAGTACTTC. Translating gives CASSPGVRETQYF.

This clone turned up a few times. The gene calls are TRBV2 and TRBJ2-2; a possible D gene is TRBD1 (6 bases). V was trimmed by 1 base and J by 2 bases, leaving 14 bases between them. CDR1 and CDR2 (germline): SNHLY, FYNNEI. The CDR3 sequence is 17 residues long. The CDR3 DNA is TGTGCCAGCAGTGAAGAGATCTGGGGGCTAAACACCGGGGAGCTGTTTTTT. Translation: CASSEEIWGLNTGELFF.

The rearrangement links TRBV3-1 (or the pseudogene TRBV3-2) to TRBJ2-7, with D maybe TRBD1 (6 bases). Trimming took off 1 base at V and 6 bases at J, with 10 bases between the two ends. This CDR3 spans 13 amino acids. The germline V gene encodes CDR1 LGHDT and CDR2 YNNKEL (reference sequence). The CDR3: CASSQASRGEQYV. Written as DNA, the CDR3 is TGTGCCAGCAGCCAAGCTTCCAGGGGCGAGCAGTACGTC.

This clone was detected a few times. The chain carries TRBV6-4 and TRBJ1-2; D perhaps matches TRBD1 (5 bases). This CDR3 spans 14 amino acids. Germline CDR1 and CDR2: MRHNA and SNTAGT. With 7 bases removed from V and 7 bases from J, the gap between germline ends came to 19 bases. This CDR3 reads CASTEDRDRPGYTF. CDR3 DNA: TGTGCCAGCACTGAAGACAGAGACCGTCCTGGCTACACCTTC.

This chain links TRBV5-1 with TRBJ2-5; 8 bases match TRBD2. Germline values: CDR1 SGHRS, CDR2 YFSETQ. The trim removed 0 bases at V and 1 base at J, leaving 5 bases unmatched. CDR3 length equals 16 residues. The CDR3 loop is CASSLAGGEGQETQYF. CDR3 nucleotides: TGCGCCAGCAGCTTGGCCGGGGGGGAGGGCCAAGAGACCCAGTACTTC.